These 32 T cell receptor beta chains were sequenced from one sample in a study of ipilimumab plus nivolumab after autologous stem cell transplantation. Some clones are missing from TCRdb's copy, which holds only in-frame ones; the method was immunoSEQ multiplex PCR. The sample consists of over 75,000 clones, under 85% of them appearing once. Source: PBMCs, taken in a trial of ipilimumab plus nivolumab as post-transplant consolidation. Receptors were obtained from a male donor with diffuse large B-cell lymphoma.

The chain recombines TRBV7-2 with TRBJ2-3, with D tentatively TRBD2 (7 bases). Germline V gene sequence: CDR1 SGHTA, CDR2 FQGNSA. The CDR3 is 16 residues long. V lost 5 bases, J lost 7 bases, and 22 bases lay in between. The CDR3 nucleotides are TGTGCCAGCAGCCCGGGTTCTTGGGGGGGCCTGAATACGCAGTATTTT. It codes for CASSPGSWGGLNTQYF.

Comments on this clone: A junction end diverges from the germline sequence, so it may reflect a read error. V usage is TRBV19 and J usage is TRBJ2-7; TRBD1 agrees at 8 bases. The CDR3 runs 13 residues. Germline assignment: CDR1 LNHDA and CDR2 SQIVND (reference sequence). CDR3 region: CASSPGTGTRMTF. CDR3 nucleotides: TGTGCCAGTAGTCCCGGGACAGGTACCAGAATGACCTTC.

The chain is built from TRBV18 and TRBJ1-4, with TRBD1 as a possible D gene (6 bases). Germline-derived CDR1 and CDR2 are KGHSH and LQKENI. CDR3 length: 14 residues. Trimming took 6 bases from V and 8 from J, leaving 16 bases between them. CDR3 protein: CASSSIGGLEKLFF. Written as DNA, the CDR3 is TGTGCCAGCTCCTCTATTGGGGGGCTGGAAAAACTGTTTTTT.

The DNA for the CDR3 is TGTGCCAGCTCACCACTTGGACAGGTCGATACGCAGTATTTT. As protein: CASSPLGQVDTQYF. The V gene is TRBV18, the J gene TRBJ2-3, with TRBD1 matching over 7 bases. The CDR3 is made up of 14 amino acids. Losses at the gene ends were 1 base for V and 6 bases for J; bases not matched to a gene: 4. The germline CDR1 and CDR2 sequences are KGHSH and LQKENI.

The rearrangement uses TRBV2 and TRBJ2-5, with D hard to call. This CDR3 spans 15 amino acids. Deletions cut 2 bases from V and 2 bases from J, with 12 bases between. Germline loops: CDR1 SNHLY, CDR2 FYNNEI. CDR3 coding DNA: TGTGCCAGCAGTGAAACTACGATGGGGCAAGAGACCCAGTACTTC. It is translated as CASSETTMGQETQYF.

This chain uses TRBV5-4 with TRBJ1-2; 7 nucleotides agree with TRBD1. The CDR3 covers 16 residues. CDR1 SGHNT and CDR2 YYREEE come from the germline V gene (reference sequence). The junction had 10 bases not matched to a gene; V was cut back by 3 bases and J by 2 bases. The CDR3 sequence: CASSWRARDSNYGYTF. The CDR3 DNA reads as TGTGCCAGCAGCTGGAGGGCAAGGGACAGCAACTATGGCTACACCTTC.

This clone has only a few counts. V is TRBV10-1 and J is TRBJ2-7; D possibly corresponds to TRBD1 (5 bases). The CDR3 contains 12 residues. CDR1 is WNHNN and CDR2 is SYGVQD in the germline V gene (reference sequence). Between the trimmed V and J ends, which lost 4 bases and 12 bases, there was a span of 16 bases. DNA for the CDR3: TGCGCCAGCAGTGGCTCGTCGGACATTCGGTACTTC. Protein product: CASSGSSDIRYF.

The genes are TRBV12-5 and TRBJ2-5; D might be TRBD1 or TRBD2, each matching 5 bases. Germline CDR1 is LGHNT and CDR2 is FRNRAP. Trimming shortened V by 5 bases and J by 2 bases, and 15 bases separated the two germline ends. This CDR3 comprises 15 residues. The CDR3 DNA follows: TGTGCTAGTGGTCCCAGGGATCGGGAACAAGAGACCCAGTACTTC. Translating gives CASGPRDREQETQYF.

The chain recombines TRBV2 with TRBJ2-7; 8 nucleotides agree with TRBD1. The CDR3 extends over 16 amino acids. CDR1 is SNHLY, CDR2 FYNNEI, per germline. With V trimmed by 7 bases and J by 3 bases, 14 bases remained unmatched. Here the CDR3 reads CASNSDTGTGFYEQYF. The CDR3 DNA reads as TGTGCCAGCAACAGCGATACCGGGACAGGATTCTACGAGCAGTACTTC.

This clone was picked up a small number of times. The gene calls are TRBV19 and TRBJ1-5, with no clear D. CDR3 size: 15 residues. The germline V gene has CDR1 LNHDA and CDR2 SQIVND (reference sequence). V was pared by 9 bases and J by 0 bases, with 15 bases between. The CDR3 nucleotides are TGTGCCAGCAAGGTCGGGTCATATAGCAATCAGCCCCAGCATTTT. Translating gives CASKVGSYSNQPQHF.

The chain combines TRBV19 with TRBJ1-3, with unresolved D. This CDR3 comprises 15 residues. Germline values: CDR1 LNHDA, CDR2 SQIVND (reference sequence). Trimming took 6 bases from V and 0 from J, leaving 12 bases between them. CDR3: CASRPTSFSGNTIYF. DNA of the CDR3: TGTGCCAGTAGGCCGACGAGTTTCTCTGGAAACACCATATATTTT. The full variable domain, its missing parts supplied by reference TRBV19 and TRBJ1-3, is DGGITQSPKYLFRKEGQNVTLSCEQNLNHDAMYWYRQDPGQGLRLIYYSQIVNDFQKGDIAEGYSVSREKKESFPLTVTSAQKNPTAFYLCASRPTSFSGNTIYFGEGSWLTVV.

This chain joins TRBV2 and TRBJ1-3; maybe TRBD1 (6 bases). V shed 5 bases and J shed 2 bases, with 10 bases lying between them. CDR3 length equals 14 residues. CDR1 SNHLY and CDR2 FYNNEI come from the germline V gene. The CDR3 region is CASSQGLAGNTIYF. The CDR3 DNA is TGTGCCAGCAGTCAGGGGTTGGCTGGAAACACCATATATTTT.

This chain links TRBV7-2 with TRBJ1-2, with D unresolved. The length of the CDR3 is 14 residues. V lost 5 bases to trimming and J lost 9 bases, with 19 bases between them. From germline, CDR1 is SGHTA and CDR2 FQGNSA. Here the CDR3 reads CASSPQGRGSRYTF. Written as DNA, the CDR3 is TGTGCCAGCAGCCCCCAAGGTCGGGGAAGTCGCTACACCTTC.

V and J are TRBV4-3 and TRBJ2-7, with D tentatively TRBD1 (6 bases). CDR3 size: 17 residues. The ends were cut back, 4 bases at V and 0 bases at J, with 19 bases in the middle. The germline gives CDR1 LGHNA, CDR2 YSLEER. The CDR3 coding sequence is TGCGCCAGCAGCCGACAGACAGGAACCTTGAGCTCCTACGAGCAGTACTTC. Protein: CASSRQTGTLSSYEQYF.

The DNA for the CDR3 is TGTGCCAGCAGCTCCGACAGGGAGGGCAATCAGCCCCAGCATTTT. Protein sequence: CASSSDREGNQPQHF. This sequence joins TRBV7-8 and TRBJ1-5; 7 nucleotides agree with TRBD1. Germline assignment: CDR1 SGHVS and CDR2 FQNEAQ. This CDR3 is 15 amino acids long. V lost 4 bases to trimming and J lost 2 bases; unmatched junction nucleotides: 5.

This rearrangement joins TRBV5-4 to TRBJ2-1, with 13 bases aligning to TRBD2. Germline V gene sequence: CDR1 SGHNT, CDR2 YYREEE (reference sequence). This CDR3 comprises 17 residues. The J segment lost 3 bases and the V segment lost 3 bases, leaving 6 bases of the junction unmatched. The CDR3 DNA follows: TGTGCCAGCAGCTCCGGGACTAGCGGGGTACTCTACAATGAGCAGTTCTTC. Translating gives CASSSGTSGVLYNEQFF.

The sample holds one count of this clone. The chain employs TRBV18 and TRBJ2-5; TRBD1 might be the D (5 bases). V was pared by 1 base and J by 4 bases, with 13 bases between. The CDR3 length is 15 residues. Germline assignment: CDR1 KGHSH and CDR2 LQKENI. In DNA form, the CDR3 reads TGTGCCAGCTCACCACAACAGGCGCAGGGAGAGACCCAGTACTTC. Translated: CASSPQQAQGETQYF.

The genes are TRBV9 and TRBJ1-6; D is perhaps TRBD1 (5 bases). From germline, CDR1 is SGDLS and CDR2 YYNGEE. Trimming pared 0 bases from V and 6 bases from J, leaving 13 bases between. The CDR3 extends over 16 amino acids. CDR3 sequence: CASSVGGGRGNSPLHF. CDR3 nucleotides: TGTGCCAGCAGCGTAGGGGGGGGTAGAGGTAATTCACCCCTCCACTTT.

The rearrangement links TRBV19 to TRBJ2-1; 12 positions agree with TRBD2. V trimming: 6 bases; J trimming: 0 bases; junction bases outside the gene matches: 18. This CDR3 is 21 amino acids long. The V gene's germline CDR1 is LNHDA and CDR2 SQIVND (reference sequence). CDR3 region: CASRYTSGGTSGSSSYNEQFF. CDR3 sequence (DNA): TGTGCCAGTAGATACACAAGTGGGGGGACTAGCGGGTCAAGCTCCTACAATGAGCAGTTCTTC.

The rearrangement uses TRBV5-1 and TRBJ2-5, with TRBD2 identical over 8 bases. V gave up 1 base and J gave up 4 bases; unmatched junction bases: 3. Germline V gives CDR1 SGHRS, CDR2 YFSETQ. This CDR3 region has 14 residues. The CDR3 region has the DNA TGCGCCAGCAGCTTGAAAGCGGGGGTAGAGACCCAGTACTTC. Amino acids: CASSLKAGVETQYF. The full variable domain, with the rest looked up from reference TRBV5-1 and TRBJ2-5, is KAGVTQTPRYLIKTRGQQVTLSCSPISGHRSVSWYQQTPGQGLQFLFEYFSETQRNKGNFPGRFSGRQFSNSRSEMNVSTLELGDSALYLCASSLKAGVETQYFGPGTRLLVL.

The chain has TRBV4-3 and TRBJ1-3, with 7 nucleotides matching TRBD1. From germline, CDR1 is LGHNA and CDR2 YSLEER. Trimming took 2 bases from V and 0 from J; bases not matched to a gene: 7. This CDR3 has 17 residues. The CDR3 DNA sequence: TGCGCCAGCAGCCAACAGACAGGGATGAACTCTGGAAACACCATATATTTT. Encoded protein: CASSQQTGMNSGNTIYF.

This clone was counted between two and nine times. This chain uses TRBV7-7 with TRBJ2-7; D is perhaps TRBD1 or TRBD2 (5 bases each). The CDR3 runs 12 residues. V lost 10 bases and J lost 5, with 15 bases in between. CDR1 and CDR2 (germline): SSHAT, FNYEAQ (reference sequence). This CDR3 reads CANPWGYHEQYF. CDR3 DNA: TGTGCCAATCCCTGGGGGTATCACGAGCAGTACTTC. The full variable domain, in which reference TRBV7-7 and TRBJ2-7 provide the parts outside the CDR3, is GAGVSQSPRYKVTKRGQDVTLRCDPISSHATLYWYQQALGQGPEFLTYFNYEAQPDKSGLPSDRFSAERPEGSISTLTIQRTEQRDSAMYRCANPWGYHEQYFGPGTRLTVT.

The V call is TRBV6-1, the J call TRBJ2-7; 7 bases fit TRBD2. Looked up from germline, CDR1 is MNHNS and CDR2 is SASEGT. The CDR3 runs to 15 residues. J was trimmed by 2 bases and V by 7 bases; bases with no gene match: 11. CDR3 DNA sequence: TGTGCCAGCACCCCCACGGGGGGTGGGACCTACGAGCAGTACTTC. This encodes CASTPTGGGTYEQYF.

This clone has just one count. This chain links TRBV6-1 with TRBJ1-3; the D gene is possibly TRBD1 (6 bases). Trimming shortened V by 8 bases and J by 4 bases, and 15 bases separated the two germline ends. Per germline, CDR1 MNHNS and CDR2 SASEGT. The CDR3 extends over 14 amino acids. The CDR3 protein is CASATTGLGNTIYF. Written as DNA, the CDR3 is TGTGCCAGCGCCACAACAGGGTTAGGAAACACCATATATTTT.

The chain has TRBV4-1 and TRBJ2-3; 8 nucleotides agree with TRBD2. The CDR3 extends over 16 amino acids. Germline trimming cut 2 bases from V and 4 bases from J; bases unmatched to any gene: 8. Germline lookup yields CDR1 MGHRA and CDR2 YSYEKL. The CDR3 region is CASSQSPTGGPDTQYF. The DNA of the CDR3 is TGCGCCAGCAGCCAATCGCCGACGGGGGGGCCAGATACGCAGTATTTT.

This clone turned up a few times. The chain is built from TRBV7-9 and TRBJ1-5, with no clear D. V was clipped by 5 bases and J by 11 bases, with 16 bases between them. The CDR3 loop spans 13 amino acids. CDR1 and CDR2 (germline): SEHNR, FQNEAQ (reference sequence). The CDR3 nucleotides read TGTGCCAGCAGCCAAGACGGGGTACGGACCCAGCATTTT. This gives the protein CASSQDGVRTQHF.

The rearrangement uses TRBV7-9 and TRBJ1-1; D might be TRBD1 (5 bases). The CDR3 contains 14 residues. Germline values: CDR1 SEHNR, CDR2 FQNEAQ (reference sequence). V was pared by 2 bases and J by 6 bases, with 13 bases between. CDR3 in DNA: TGTGCCAGCAGCTTAAAGGATGGGGCGTCTGAAGCTTTCTTT. Encoded protein: CASSLKDGASEAFF.

The chain combines TRBV5-6 with TRBJ2-1; 9 bases align to TRBD2. This CDR3 is 18 amino acids long. Germline CDR1 reads SGHDT; CDR2 reads YYEEEE. V dropped 4 bases and J dropped 2; count of bases not matched to a gene: 13. CDR3 coding DNA: TGTGCCAGCAGCGGACCGGGACTAGCCCCGAAACCCTACAATGAGCAGTTCTTC. Protein product: CASSGPGLAPKPYNEQFF.

The CDR3 loop is CASSGRLVRNEQFF. In DNA, the CDR3 is TGTGCCAGCAGCGGTCGACTAGTTCGCAATGAGCAGTTCTTC. This chain uses TRBV9 with TRBJ2-1; TRBD2 might be the D (6 bases). The CDR3 contains 14 residues. V was cut by 3 bases and J by 6 bases, with 13 bases left in between. Germline CDR1 is SGDLS and CDR2 is YYNGEE.

J is TRBJ1-1 and V is TRBV7-6; 7 bases agree with TRBD1. The V gene end was trimmed by 6 bases and the J gene end by 6 bases; junction bases not matched to a gene: 7. The CDR3 extends over 13 amino acids. Germline CDR1 is SGHVS and CDR2 is FNYEAQ. DNA for the CDR3: TGTGCCAGCAGAGCGACAGGGCGCGCTGAAGCTTTCTTT. Residues: CASRATGRAEAFF.

The rearrangement uses TRBV30 and TRBJ1-2; perhaps TRBD1 as D (5 bases). The CDR3 totals 14 residues. Germline-derived CDR1 and CDR2 are GTSNPN and SVGIG (reference sequence). V lost 2 bases, J lost 5 bases, and 15 bases lay in between. This CDR3 reads CAWSLKGTRYGYTF. CDR3 in DNA: TGTGCCTGGAGTTTGAAAGGGACCCGGTATGGCTACACCTTC.

The J gene is TRBJ1-1, the V gene TRBV6-5, with 8 positions matching TRBD1. The V and J ends lost 2 bases and 0 bases, in that order; junction bases with no gene match: 2. Germline V gene data show CDR1 as MNHEY and CDR2 as SVGAGI. This CDR3 comprises 15 residues. The CDR3 region is CASSYGDRMNTEAFF. The CDR3 bases are TGTGCCAGCAGTTACGGGGACAGGATGAACACTGAAGCTTTCTTT.